This T cell receptor beta chain was captured by sequencing in a study of cytomegalovirus exposure and HLA in healthy donors. Whole-study findings and limits: Within a later analysis, the majority of CMV-associated TCR beta chains appeared HLA-restricted.

Researchers ran the PCR with 60 Vbeta and 13 Jbeta primers. Here immunoSEQ multiplex PCR was the method, and the copy in TCRdb shows in-frame clones only, minus some. The data show under 200,000 clones, about 77% seen once. V lost 7 bases, J lost 4 bases, and 8 bases stayed unmatched. CDR3 length equals 14 residues. Germline V gives CDR1 SNHLY, CDR2 FYNNEI. This clone was found once. As yet, its antigen is unknown. The chain combines TRBV2 with TRBJ1-2, with 8 positions matching TRBD1. The sample taken for sequencing was PBMCs. The origin of this receptor is a man between 60 and 75 years old in good health and CMV-seronegative. The CDR3 DNA is TGTGCCAGCACCGTACAGGGGGGGGCCTATGGCTACACCTTC. Translation: CASTVQGGAYGYTF.